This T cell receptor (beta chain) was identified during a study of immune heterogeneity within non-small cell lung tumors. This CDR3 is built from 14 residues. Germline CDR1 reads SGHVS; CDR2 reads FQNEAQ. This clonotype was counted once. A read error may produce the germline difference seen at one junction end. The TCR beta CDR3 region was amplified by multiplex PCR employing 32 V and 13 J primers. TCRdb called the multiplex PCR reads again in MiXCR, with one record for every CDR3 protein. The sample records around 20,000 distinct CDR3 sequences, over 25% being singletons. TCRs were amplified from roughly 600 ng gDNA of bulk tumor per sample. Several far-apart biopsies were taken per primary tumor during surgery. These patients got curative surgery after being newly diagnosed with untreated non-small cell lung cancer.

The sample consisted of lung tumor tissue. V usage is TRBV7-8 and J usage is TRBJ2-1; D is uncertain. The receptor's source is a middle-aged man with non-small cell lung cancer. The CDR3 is CARSLRPYTDEQFF. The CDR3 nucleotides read TGTGCCAGAAGCTTAAGGCCTTATACGGATGAGCAGTTCTTC.